Listed below are T cell receptor beta chains from one sample, sequenced in a study of T cell repertoires in cytomegalovirus infection. Using its own MiXCR run on the reads, TCRdb lists one record per CDR3 protein. Counted here are some 900,000 distinct CDR3 sequences, 32% occurring once; the ten biggest clones make up 9.5% to 15%. These receptors have no known antigen. Sample: cultured CD8+ T cells from PBMCs, taken from culture after CMV antigen stimulation. The origin of the receptors is a human donor in good health (CMV status not recorded). Some clones in this sample may be carry-over from other donors' samples. The CDR3 runs from the conserved cysteine through the conserved F or W. The order of the fields is clone size, V gene, J gene, CDR3 protein. The size field is filled for only some rows; it gives once, few, many or a size class.

>few|TRBV20-1|TRBJ2-1
CSAGGPLAGGPVEQFF
>.|TRBV5-4|TRBJ1-2
CASSWRREQNYGYTF
>many|TRBV7-2|TRBJ2-7
CASSFKDRYYEQYF
>.|TRBV19|TRBJ2-1
CASSIGVYEQFF
>few|TRBV7-8|TRBJ2-3
CASSTGRRQYF
>.|TRBV5-6|TRBJ1-6
CASSWDENSPLHF
>few|TRBV2|TRBJ1-6
CASSGRGRVNSPLHF
>many|TRBV7-8|TRBJ1-1
CASRLITVNTEAFF
>.|TRBV7-9|TRBJ2-1
CASRLPGTGSEQFF
>.|TRBV5-6|TRBJ2-1
CASSGGTGSHNEQFF
>.|TRBV27|TRBJ2-3
CASEGTGSDTQYF
>few|TRBV6-2/TRBV6-3|TRBJ2-6
CASSYQSRDMVGANVLTF
>.|TRBV15|TRBJ2-1
CATSFPGPVVNEQFF
>many|TRBV7-9|TRBJ2-1
CASSWGDEQFF
>few|TRBV6-1|TRBJ2-2
CASSKRGDTGELFF
>.|TRBV4-1|TRBJ2-7
CASSQDGGTDISYGQYF
>few|TRBV28|TRBJ2-1
CASSLRAGFYNEQFF
>few|TRBV6-1|TRBJ1-6
CAGSDRGRSPLHF
>.|TRBV6-2/TRBV6-3|TRBJ2-3
CASTRDSMTDTQYF
>.|TRBV6-5|TRBJ1-2
CASSYSPVSYGYTF
>.|TRBV15|TRBJ2-3
CATSRDLPVSTDTQYF
>many|TRBV11-1|TRBJ2-1
CASSSEQGVVSYNEQFF
>few|TRBV28|TRBJ1-4
CASSLFRGREKLFF
>.|TRBV6-1|TRBJ1-2
CASSDYRTSANGYTF
>.|TRBV2|TRBJ2-6
CASTQAGANVLTF
>once|TRBV12-3/TRBV12-4|TRBJ2-2
CASSEQGNTGELFF
>.|TRBV12-3/TRBV12-4|TRBJ2-1
CASLGAGEQFF